This T cell receptor beta chain was recovered during a study of identical twins' blood T cells. TCR cDNA libraries were made from RNA using a previously described, modified protocol. In the original processing: Per-library CDR3 reads ranged roughly 2 to 4 million; clonotypes, ~90,000 to ~550,000. Each CDR3 protein gets one entry after TCRdb re-called the 5' RACE reads with MiXCR. The V and J calls were determined by TCRdb, not by the authors. The data hold hundreds of thousands of distinct CDR3 sequences, with more than 25% observed a single time. Findings of the study overall: Twins shared about as many clonotypes as their cloneset sizes predicted.

V lost 5 bases, J lost 5 bases, and 8 bases stayed unmatched. The CDR3 sequence is 15 residues long. Germline loops: CDR1 DFQATT, CDR2 SNEGSKA (reference sequence). This clonotype was counted between two and nine times. Antigen: not known. The source of this sequence is a woman between 18 and 55 years old in good health. The chain is built from TRBV20-1 and TRBJ2-4; 11 nucleotides align to TRBD2. Sequencing was performed on PBMCs. CDR3: CSAEGSGRAQNIQYF. CDR3 in DNA: TGCAGTGCTGAAGGTAGCGGGAGGGCCCAAAACATTCAGTACTTC.